This entry features one T cell receptor beta chain sequence. Its antigen remains undetermined. The sample holds no much larger clone one base away, and base qualities are not on file. The data belong to a study of post-analysis software for immune sequencing data (dated by TCRdb to about 2015). For context, the study as a whole: Recorded disease courses included relapsing-remitting, secondary progressive and progressive-relapsing multiple sclerosis, with some patients lacking subtype annotation. The patient repertoires were set against about eleven previously published healthy control repertoires from donors whose ages ranged from roughly 6 to 27 years. A subset of samples was prepared in parallel using single-end sample barcoding, then pooled and co-amplified after Illumina adapter ligation.

CDR1 and CDR2 are read off the germline V gene as SQVTM and ANQGSEA. The CDR3 has 12 amino acids, counting the end cysteine and phenylalanine. The retained sequence is limited to the CDR3, 36 bases, with the frame set at the first base. Trimming accounts for 7 bases at V and 2 bases at J, while the number of junction bases matched to no gene is 3. The library came from PCR. This sample was sequenced with an Illumina HiSeq 2500. To reduce PCR and sequencing biases, unique molecular identifiers were built into the TCR beta cDNA libraries. Per 1 to 10 million input T cells, roughly 500,000 cDNA molecules were obtained, such that each molecule approximated one T cell. The patient libraries were prepared and sequenced using the same protocol as the earlier healthy control dataset. Within a given batch, samples were prepared together, multiplexed and sequenced on the same HiSeq lane. Concerning the study's data processing: MIGEC handled the raw barcoded reads, throwing out single-read molecular identifier groups before consensus assembly and CDR3 extraction. Clonotype tables were post-analysed with VDJtools, normalizing diversity by down-sampling all datasets to the smallest sample size. Repertoire overlap clustering matched CDR3 amino acid but not nucleotide sequences to correct batch-related cross-sample contamination. The raw public reads went through TCRdb reprocessing: fastp at Q25, MiXCR clone calling, in-frame beta chains kept. Entries are consolidated by CDR3 protein sequence, retaining the most common genes and DNA. TCRdb's processing, not the study's, gives the V and J calls here. This sample lists hundreds of thousands of distinct CDR3 sequences; 25% to 30% were detected once. Of the sample, around 0.6% is held by the ten largest clones.

Overall study results and their limits: The control group was slightly older than the multiple sclerosis patient group. Strong co-clustering of samples prepared in the same batch was shown by direct clustering with F measure, prompting a batch-effect correction. Multiple sclerosis patients had significantly lower normalized Chao1 diversity than controls, a result that suggests substantial peripheral T-cell clonal expansion. Significantly higher frequencies in patients than in controls were found for roughly 5 TRBV segments, including TRBV5-6, TRBV5-1 and TRBV20-1.

To demonstrate the VDJtools post-analysis software, the study profiled TCR beta repertoires from the peripheral blood of around 13 young patients with multiple sclerosis. The patients with multiple sclerosis were children and adolescents between roughly 6 and 15 years of age. Recombination linked TRBV29-1 to TRBJ1-1, with TRBD1 matching 8 junction bases. Sequences were obtained from blood. This clonotype was sampled from a girl aged 10 to 17 with multiple sclerosis. The CDR3 corresponds to CSGGQDNTEAFF. The DNA sequence is given as TGCAGCGGGGGACAGGACAACACTGAAGCTTTCTTT.